The 18 T cell receptor beta chains listed next were all sequenced from one sample in a study of response to subunit inactivated influenza vaccine (dated 2018 in TCRdb). The method was RT-PCR. Sequencing took place on an Illumina HiSeq 2500. TCRdb itself trimmed the public reads at Q25 with fastp, ran MiXCR and retained productive beta chains. Every distinct CDR3 protein forms one entry, paired with its most common genes and DNA. The sample yields approximately 250,000 distinct CDR3 sequences; 12% were counted once. Less than 8.5% of the sample goes to the ten largest clones. This material consisted of non-naive T cells sorted from PBMCs, taken 14 to 15 days before vaccination. Read against the paper, the sample's cell subset or site label means: memory T cell fraction. The receptors stem from a man in his forties or fifties who received an inactivated influenza vaccine. Donor details come from another sample of the same person, matched by shared clones.

In this sample, this clonotype turned up once. The chain uses TRBV4-1 and TRBJ2-3; 9 nucleotides agree with TRBD2. The V segment lost 2 bases and the J segment 3 bases; nucleotides outside the gene matches: 6. Germline-derived CDR1 and CDR2 are MGHRA and YSYEKL. This CDR3 has 16 residues. Written as DNA, the CDR3 is TGCGCCAGCAGCCAATACCGGCTAGCGGGGACAGATACGCAGTATTTT. It encodes CASSQYRLAGTDTQYF.

The sample holds a few counts of this clonotype. The chain recombines TRBV28 with TRBJ2-2, with D perhaps matching TRBD2 (6 bases). The CDR3 loop spans 15 amino acids. Germline V gene data show CDR1 as MDHEN and CDR2 as SYDVKM. With 3 bases removed from V and 5 bases from J, the gap between germline ends came to 13 bases. CDR3 loop: CASSLVLARTGELFF. CDR3 DNA: TGTGCCAGCAGTTTGGTACTAGCACGAACCGGGGAGCTGTTTTTT.

The rearrangement joins TRBV9 to TRBJ1-5; the D is unclear. V dropped 0 bases and J dropped 7 bases, with 11 bases sitting between them. Germline values: CDR1 SGDLS, CDR2 YYNGEE. This CDR3 spans 14 amino acids. The CDR3 DNA sequence: TGTGCCAGCAGCGTAGGGGGAGGGAACCAGCCCCAGCATTTT. Translation: CASSVGGGNQPQHF.

V gene TRBV2 combines with J gene TRBJ2-7; TRBD1 might be the D (5 bases). Deletions cut 1 base from V and 6 bases from J, with 13 bases between. Germline assignment: CDR1 SNHLY and CDR2 FYNNEI. The length of the CDR3 is 14 residues. CDR3 in amino acids: CASSEGRGHIEQYF. In DNA, the CDR3 is TGTGCCAGCAGTGAAGGCAGAGGACATATCGAGCAGTACTTC. Based on the CDR3 plus reference TRBV2 and TRBJ2-7, the full variable domain is EPEVTQTPSHQVTQMGQEVILRCVPISNHLYFYWYRQILGQKVEFLVSFYNNEISEKSEIFDDQFSVERPDGSNFTLKIRSTKLEDSAMYFCASSEGRGHIEQYFGPGTRLTVT.

V and J are TRBV28 and TRBJ2-7; 8 nucleotides agree with TRBD2. After removal of 4 bases from V and 7 bases from J, the junction contained 15 bases not matched to a gene. Germline CDR1 and CDR2: MDHEN and SYDVKM. This CDR3 is 16 amino acids long. In DNA, the CDR3 is TGTGCCAGCAGTTCCTATCGACTAGCGTCCCGAGGGGAGCAGTACTTC. It specifies CASSSYRLASRGEQYF.

The chain employs TRBV28 and TRBJ2-4; 7 nucleotides match TRBD1. CDR3 length: 12 amino acids. V shed 6 bases and J 13 bases; nucleotides not matched to a gene: 9. The germline V gene has CDR1 MDHEN and CDR2 SYDVKM. CDR3 sequence reads: CASSFARDRQYF. The DNA for the CDR3 is TGTGCCAGCAGCTTCGCCCGGGACAGACAGTACTTC.

This sequence joins TRBV7-9 and TRBJ2-3; perhaps TRBD2 as D (6 bases). V was cut by 2 bases and J by 5 bases, with 17 bases left in between. Per germline, CDR1 SEHNR and CDR2 FQNEAQ (reference sequence). The CDR3 extends over 16 amino acids. CDR3 sequence reads: CASSLSQLRAGDTQYF. CDR3 nucleotides: TGTGCCAGCAGCTTATCGCAGCTTCGAGCGGGAGATACGCAGTATTTT.

The gene calls are TRBV9 and TRBJ1-4, with TRBD1 as a possible D gene (5 bases). The CDR3 consists of 12 residues. The germline V gene encodes CDR1 SGDLS and CDR2 YYNGEE. V was pared by 2 bases and J by 11 bases, with 10 bases between. The CDR3 loop reads CASSVQGGKLFF. In nucleotides, the CDR3 is TGTGCCAGCAGCGTCCAGGGAGGCAAACTGTTTTTT.

This clonotype was observed a handful of times. This rearrangement joins TRBV18 to TRBJ1-1, with D unresolved. Trimming removed 2 bases at V and 10 bases at J, with 20 bases between. CDR1 KGHSH and CDR2 LQKENI come from the germline V gene. CDR3 size: 15 residues. CDR3 bases: TGTGCCAGCTCACCAATCGGGCAGAACGAACGACCAGCTTTCTTT. This gives the protein CASSPIGQNERPAFF. Full variable domain (outside the CDR3, taken from reference TRBV18 and TRBJ1-1): NAGVMQNPRHLVRRRGQEARLRCSPMKGHSHVYWYRQLPEEGLKFMVYLQKENIIDESGMPKERFSAEFPKEGPSILRIQQVVRGDSAAYFCASSPIGQNERPAFFGQGTRLTVV.

The genes are TRBV2 and TRBJ2-1; D not resolved. V lost 7 bases, J lost 2 bases, and 9 bases lay in between. Germline-derived CDR1 and CDR2 are SNHLY and FYNNEI. This CDR3 has 13 residues. The CDR3 nucleotides read TGTGCCAGCAACGAAGACCCCTACAATGAGCAGTTCTTC. Translating gives CASNEDPYNEQFF. The whole variable domain, filled in from reference TRBV2 and TRBJ2-1, reads EPEVTQTPSHQVTQMGQEVILRCVPISNHLYFYWYRQILGQKVEFLVSFYNNEISEKSEIFDDQFSVERPDGSNFTLKIRSTKLEDSAMYFCASNEDPYNEQFFGPGTRLTVL.

Ten or more counts support this clonotype. The chain carries TRBV28 and TRBJ2-4; D perhaps matches TRBD2 (6 bases). Germline CDR1 and CDR2: MDHEN and SYDVKM. Trimming took 4 bases from V and 1 from J, leaving 11 bases between them. The CDR3 runs to 15 residues. CDR3 amino acids: CASSSASGAKNIQYF. In nucleotides, the CDR3 is TGTGCCAGCAGTTCGGCCAGCGGGGCCAAAAACATTCAGTACTTC.

The chain employs TRBV9 and TRBJ1-5; D may be TRBD1 (5 bases). Deletions cut 0 bases from V and 3 bases from J, with 10 bases between. Looked up from germline, CDR1 is SGDLS and CDR2 is YYNGEE. The length of the CDR3 is 15 residues. The CDR3 loop reads CASSVVTDTNQPQHF. The DNA for the CDR3 is TGTGCCAGCAGCGTAGTGACGGACACCAATCAGCCCCAGCATTTT.

V usage is TRBV11-2 and J usage is TRBJ2-3; D may be TRBD1 (5 bases). Trimming left V 1 base short and J 1 base short, with 12 bases between. The length of the CDR3 is 16 residues. Per the germline V gene, CDR1 is SGHAT and CDR2 is FQNNGV. As DNA, the CDR3 is TGTGCCAGCAGCTTAGCTGGCAGGGTGGGCACAGATACGCAGTATTTT. This gives the protein CASSLAGRVGTDTQYF.

The CDR3 DNA sequence: TGTGCCAGCAGCCCCCAATCGTTTACCGGGGAGCTGTTTTTT. Translated: CASSPQSFTGELFF. The chain has TRBV7-9 and TRBJ2-2, with D unresolved. Trimming pared 5 bases from V and 5 bases from J, leaving 12 bases between. The V gene's germline CDR1 is SEHNR and CDR2 FQNEAQ (reference sequence). The CDR3 extends over 14 amino acids.

In this sample, this clonotype turned up many times. The V gene is TRBV7-9, the J gene TRBJ2-3; D call uncertain. Trimming shortened V by 5 bases and J by 3 bases, and 18 bases separated the two germline ends. Per the germline V gene, CDR1 is SEHNR and CDR2 is FQNEAQ (reference sequence). The CDR3 runs 16 residues. This chain's CDR3 is CASSPLAPLGTDTQYF. The CDR3 DNA follows: TGTGCCAGCAGCCCACTGGCACCGCTGGGTACAGATACGCAGTATTTT.

The V and J genes are TRBV5-1 and TRBJ2-7; no clear D gene. V shed 4 bases and J shed 3 bases, with 20 bases lying between them. CDR3 size: 16 residues. Germline V gene sequence: CDR1 SGHRS, CDR2 YFSETQ. DNA for the CDR3: TGCGCCAGCAGCACCGGCACAGCCGTGGATAGCTACGAGCAGTACTTC. It is translated as CASSTGTAVDSYEQYF.

This clonotype was observed a few times. The chain joins TRBV6-5 to TRBJ2-7; D gene unclear. The CDR3 runs 14 residues. Germline CDR1 and CDR2: MNHEY and SVGAGI. Trimming shortened V by 0 bases and J by 4 bases, and 10 bases separated the two germline ends. CDR3 sequence: CASSYSTPGYEQYF. In DNA form, the CDR3 reads TGTGCCAGCAGTTACTCGACCCCCGGATACGAGCAGTACTTC.

In its sample, this clonotype was seen a few times. The J gene is TRBJ2-5, the V gene TRBV7-8, with D unresolved. Germline V gives CDR1 SGHVS, CDR2 FQNEAQ. Trimming left V 7 bases short and J 2 bases short, with 11 bases between. This CDR3 contains 13 residues. This CDR3 reads CASNMADQETQYF. The CDR3 DNA sequence: TGTGCCAGCAATATGGCGGATCAAGAGACCCAGTACTTC.